This T cell receptor (beta chain) was sequenced for a study of cytomegalovirus exposure and HLA in healthy donors. A multiplex PCR was run with 60 Vbeta primers and 13 Jbeta primers. Assay: immunoSEQ multiplex PCR; the TCRdb copy retains only in-frame clones and omits some. The sample has approximately 210,000 clones, over 60% seen once. V lost 4 bases and J lost 4, with 17 bases in between. The CDR3 spans 16 residues. Germline V CDR1 and CDR2: ENHRY, SYGVKD. Broader study findings: An assumption of roughly uniform sequencing depth across donors underlay the presence/absence analyses.

On this clone itself: Its antigen is unidentified.

This sequence was found in a woman in her thirties or forties in good health and CMV-seronegative. The V and J genes are TRBV10-3 and TRBJ2-1; the D gene is possibly TRBD1 (5 bases). Sequenced sample: PBMCs. The CDR3 is CAISVDSRTLYNEQFF. Written as DNA, the CDR3 is TGTGCCATCAGTGTAGACAGCCGAACCCTTTACAATGAGCAGTTCTTC.